Sequencing of this T cell receptor beta chain was carried out in a study of Ad26.COV2.S vaccination and SARS-CoV-2 variants. Study in general: Participant was drawn from the COV1001 Ad26.COV2.S trial arm.

Germline CDR1 SEHNR, CDR2 FQNEAQ (reference sequence). With 3 bases removed from V and 1 base from J, the gap between germline ends came to 6 bases. The CDR3 runs to 13 residues. Regarding treatment: roughly 19 received Ad26.COV2.S at low or high dose, single or two shots; roughly five received placebo; per-sample allocation not given. The samples were gathered on day 63 after the first injection of vaccine or placebo. In its sample, this clone was seen a few times. Profiled with immunoSEQ multiplex PCR; TCRdb holds only in-frame clones, not every one. The sample has 400,000 to 500,000 clones, nearly 90% seen once.

The origin of this receptor is a person aged 18 to 65 who received the Ad26.COV2.S COVID-19 vaccine or a placebo. Source: peripheral blood, taken in a trial of Ad26.COV2.S vaccine versus placebo. This chain connects TRBV7-9 to TRBJ1-1, with D unclear. The CDR3 nucleotides are TGTGCCAGCAGCTTCTGGGAGAACACTGAAGCTTTCTTT. It encodes CASSFWENTEAFF.